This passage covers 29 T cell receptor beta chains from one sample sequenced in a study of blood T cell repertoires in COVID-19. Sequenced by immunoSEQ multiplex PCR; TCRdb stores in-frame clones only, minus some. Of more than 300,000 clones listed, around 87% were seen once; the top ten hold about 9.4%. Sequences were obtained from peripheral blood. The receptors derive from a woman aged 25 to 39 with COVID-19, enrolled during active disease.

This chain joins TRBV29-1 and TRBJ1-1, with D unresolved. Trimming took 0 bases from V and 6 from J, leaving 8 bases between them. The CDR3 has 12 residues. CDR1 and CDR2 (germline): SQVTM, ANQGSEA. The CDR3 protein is CSVEEERPEAFF. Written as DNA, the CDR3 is TGCAGCGTTGAAGAAGAGAGGCCTGAAGCTTTCTTT.

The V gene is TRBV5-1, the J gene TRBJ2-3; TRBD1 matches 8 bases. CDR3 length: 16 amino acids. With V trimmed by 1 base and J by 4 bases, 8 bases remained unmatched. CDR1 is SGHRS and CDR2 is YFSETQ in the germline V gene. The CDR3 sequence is CASSLRSGGRADTQYF. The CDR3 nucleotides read TGCGCCAGCAGCTTGCGATCAGGGGGCAGGGCAGATACGCAGTATTTT.

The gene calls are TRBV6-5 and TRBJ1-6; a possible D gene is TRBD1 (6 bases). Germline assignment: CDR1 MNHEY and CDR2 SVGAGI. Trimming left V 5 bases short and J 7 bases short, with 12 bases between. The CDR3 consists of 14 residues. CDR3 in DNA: TGTGCCAGCAGTATGGGACACCGAAATTCACCCCTCCACTTT. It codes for CASSMGHRNSPLHF.

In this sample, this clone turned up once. The CDR3 DNA reads as TGTGCCATCAGTGTAGGGCTAGCGGGAGGAGTCTCCTACAATGAGCAGTTCTTC. This encodes CAISVGLAGGVSYNEQFF. The rearrangement uses TRBV10-3 and TRBJ2-1; 11 positions match TRBD2. J lost 0 bases, V lost 4 bases, and 8 bases had no gene match. The CDR3 sequence is 18 residues long. Germline V gene lookup returns CDR1 ENHRY and CDR2 SYGVKD.

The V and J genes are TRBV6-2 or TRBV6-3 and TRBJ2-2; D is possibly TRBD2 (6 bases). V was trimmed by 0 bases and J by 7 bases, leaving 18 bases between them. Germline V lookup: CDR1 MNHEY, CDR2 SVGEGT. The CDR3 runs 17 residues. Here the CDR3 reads CASSYSIWGDDSGELFF. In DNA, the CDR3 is TGTGCCAGCAGTTACTCGATTTGGGGGGACGACAGCGGGGAGCTGTTTTTT.

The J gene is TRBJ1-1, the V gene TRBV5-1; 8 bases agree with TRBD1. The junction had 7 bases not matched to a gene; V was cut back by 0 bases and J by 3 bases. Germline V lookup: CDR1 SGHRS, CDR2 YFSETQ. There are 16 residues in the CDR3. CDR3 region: CASSLAGGEVDTEAFF. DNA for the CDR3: TGCGCCAGCAGCTTGGCAGGGGGCGAAGTCGACACTGAAGCTTTCTTT.

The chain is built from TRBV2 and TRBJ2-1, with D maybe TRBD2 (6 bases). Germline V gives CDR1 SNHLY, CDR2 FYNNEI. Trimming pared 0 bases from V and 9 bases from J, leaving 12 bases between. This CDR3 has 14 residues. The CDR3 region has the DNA TGTGCCAGCAGTGAAGCTCGTTCCGGGAGTGAGCAGTTCTTC. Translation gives CASSEARSGSEQFF.

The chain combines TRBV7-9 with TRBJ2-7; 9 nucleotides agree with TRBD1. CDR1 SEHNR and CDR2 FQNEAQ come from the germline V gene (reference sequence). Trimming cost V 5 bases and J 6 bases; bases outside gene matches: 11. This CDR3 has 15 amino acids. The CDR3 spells CASSQADRGIGEQYF. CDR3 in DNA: TGTGCCAGCAGCCAAGCGGACAGGGGAATCGGCGAGCAGTACTTC.

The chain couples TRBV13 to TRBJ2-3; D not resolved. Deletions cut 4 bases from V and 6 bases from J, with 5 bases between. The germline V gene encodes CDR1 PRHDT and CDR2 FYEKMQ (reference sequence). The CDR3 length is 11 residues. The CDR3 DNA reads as TGTGCCAGCAGCTACTCGGATACGCAGTATTTT. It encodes CASSYSDTQYF.

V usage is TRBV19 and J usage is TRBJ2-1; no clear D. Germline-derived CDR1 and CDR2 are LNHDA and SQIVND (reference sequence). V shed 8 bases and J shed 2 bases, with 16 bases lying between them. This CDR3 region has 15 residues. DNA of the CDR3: TGTGCCAGTCTTCGGTCCACCTCCACCTACAATGAGCAGTTCTTC. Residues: CASLRSTSTYNEQFF.

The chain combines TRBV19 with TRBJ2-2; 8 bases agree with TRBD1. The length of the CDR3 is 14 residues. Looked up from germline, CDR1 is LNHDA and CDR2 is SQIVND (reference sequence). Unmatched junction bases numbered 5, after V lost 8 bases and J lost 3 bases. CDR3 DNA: TGTGCCAGTGGCTACAGGGGGGACACCGGGGAGCTGTTTTTT. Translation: CASGYRGDTGELFF.

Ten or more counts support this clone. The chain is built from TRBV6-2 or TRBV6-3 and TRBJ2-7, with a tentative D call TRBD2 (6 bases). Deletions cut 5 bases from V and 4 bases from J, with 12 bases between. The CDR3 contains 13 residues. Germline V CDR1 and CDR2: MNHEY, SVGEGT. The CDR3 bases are TGTGCCAGCAGTCAACGGGAGATGTACGAGCAGTACTTC. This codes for CASSQREMYEQYF.

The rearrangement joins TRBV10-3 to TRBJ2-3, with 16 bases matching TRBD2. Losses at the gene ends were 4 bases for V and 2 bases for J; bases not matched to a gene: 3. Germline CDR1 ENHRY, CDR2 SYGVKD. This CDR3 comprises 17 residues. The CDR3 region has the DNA TGTGCCATCAGTGGGGGACTAGCGGGAGGGCCCACAGATACGCAGTATTTT. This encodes CAISGGLAGGPTDTQYF.

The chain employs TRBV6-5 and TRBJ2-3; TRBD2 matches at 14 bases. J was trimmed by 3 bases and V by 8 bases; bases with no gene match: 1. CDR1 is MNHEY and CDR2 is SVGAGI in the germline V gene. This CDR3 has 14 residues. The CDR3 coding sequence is TGTGCCAGCCGACTAGCGGGAGGGACAGATACGCAGTATTTT. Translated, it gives CASRLAGGTDTQYF.

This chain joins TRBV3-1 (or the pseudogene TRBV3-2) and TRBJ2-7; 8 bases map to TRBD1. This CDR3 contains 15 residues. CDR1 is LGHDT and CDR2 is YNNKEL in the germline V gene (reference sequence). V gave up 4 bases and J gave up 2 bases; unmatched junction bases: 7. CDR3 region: CASSPKDRAAYEQYF. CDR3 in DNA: TGTGCCAGCAGCCCGAAGGACAGGGCCGCCTACGAGCAGTACTTC.

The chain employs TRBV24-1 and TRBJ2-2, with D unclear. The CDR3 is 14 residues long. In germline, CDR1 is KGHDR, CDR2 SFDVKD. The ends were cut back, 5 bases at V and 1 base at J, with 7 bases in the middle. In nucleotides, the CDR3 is TGTGCCACCAGTGCCGCAGGGAACACCGGGGAGCTGTTTTTT. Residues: CATSAAGNTGELFF.

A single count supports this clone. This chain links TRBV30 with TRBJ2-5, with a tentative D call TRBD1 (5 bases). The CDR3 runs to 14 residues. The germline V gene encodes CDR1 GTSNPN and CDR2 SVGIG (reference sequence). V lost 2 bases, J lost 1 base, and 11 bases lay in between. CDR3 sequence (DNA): TGTGCCTGGAGTCCCGGACATTCCCAAGAGACCCAGTACTTC. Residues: CAWSPGHSQETQYF.

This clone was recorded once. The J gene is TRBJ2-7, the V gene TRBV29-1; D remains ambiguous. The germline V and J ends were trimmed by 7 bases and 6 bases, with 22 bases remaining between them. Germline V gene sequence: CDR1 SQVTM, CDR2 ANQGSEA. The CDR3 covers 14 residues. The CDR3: CSAKWSSRVSEQYF. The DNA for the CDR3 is TGCAGCGCAAAATGGTCTAGTCGGGTCTCCGAGCAGTACTTC.

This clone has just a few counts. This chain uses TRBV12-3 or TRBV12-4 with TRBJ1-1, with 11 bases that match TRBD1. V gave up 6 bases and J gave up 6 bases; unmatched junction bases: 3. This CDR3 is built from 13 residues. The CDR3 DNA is TGTGCCAGCAGGCCGGGACAGGGGGCTGAAGCTTTCTTT. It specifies CASRPGQGAEAFF.

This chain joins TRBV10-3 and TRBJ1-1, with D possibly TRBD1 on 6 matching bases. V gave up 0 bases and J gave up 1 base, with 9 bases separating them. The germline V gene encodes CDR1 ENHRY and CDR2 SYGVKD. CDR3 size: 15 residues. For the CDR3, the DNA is TGTGCCATCAGTGAGTCAGGGGGGGGGAACACTGAAGCTTTCTTT. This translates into CAISESGGGNTEAFF.

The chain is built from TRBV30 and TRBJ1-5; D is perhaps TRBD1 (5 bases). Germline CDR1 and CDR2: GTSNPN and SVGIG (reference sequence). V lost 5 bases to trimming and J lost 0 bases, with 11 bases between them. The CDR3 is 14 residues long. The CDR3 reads CAWSTVDSNQPQHF. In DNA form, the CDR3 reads TGTGCCTGGTCGACAGTAGATAGCAATCAGCCCCAGCATTTT.

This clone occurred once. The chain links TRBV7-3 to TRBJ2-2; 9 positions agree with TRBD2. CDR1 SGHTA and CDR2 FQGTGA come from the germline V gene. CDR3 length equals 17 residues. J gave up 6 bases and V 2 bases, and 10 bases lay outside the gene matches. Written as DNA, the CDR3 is TGTGCCAGCAGCTTAGCCCCCGGACTAGCGAGGGCCGGGGAGCTGTTTTTT. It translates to CASSLAPGLARAGELFF.

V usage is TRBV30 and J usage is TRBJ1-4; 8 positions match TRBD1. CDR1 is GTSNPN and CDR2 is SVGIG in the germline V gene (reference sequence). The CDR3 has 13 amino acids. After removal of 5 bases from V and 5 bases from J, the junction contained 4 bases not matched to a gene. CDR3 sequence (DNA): TGTGCCTGGGGACAGGGTCAGAATGAAAAACTGTTTTTT. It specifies CAWGQGQNEKLFF. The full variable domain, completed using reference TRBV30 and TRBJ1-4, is SQTIHQWPATLVQPVGSPLSLECTVEGTSNPNLYWYRQAAGRGLQLLFYSVGIGQISSEVPQNLSASRPQDRQFILSSKKLLLSDSGFYLCAWGQGQNEKLFFGSGTQLSVL.

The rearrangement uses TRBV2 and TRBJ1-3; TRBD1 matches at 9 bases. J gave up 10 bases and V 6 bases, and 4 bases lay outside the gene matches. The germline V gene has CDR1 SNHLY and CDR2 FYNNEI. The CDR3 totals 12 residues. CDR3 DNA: TGTGCCAGCAGGGGACAGGGTGAGACCATATATTTT. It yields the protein CASRGQGETIYF.

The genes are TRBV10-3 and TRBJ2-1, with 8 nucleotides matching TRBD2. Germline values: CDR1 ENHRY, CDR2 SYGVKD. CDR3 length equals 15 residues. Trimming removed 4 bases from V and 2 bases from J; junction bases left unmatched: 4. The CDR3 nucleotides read TGTGCCATCAGTGTCTTAGCGGGGCCCTACAATGAGCAGTTCTTC. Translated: CAISVLAGPYNEQFF.

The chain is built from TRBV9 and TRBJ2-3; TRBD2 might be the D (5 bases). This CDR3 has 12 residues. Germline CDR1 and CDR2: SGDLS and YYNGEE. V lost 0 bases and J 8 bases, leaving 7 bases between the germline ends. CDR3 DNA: TGTGCCAGCAGCGTAGACGAGGGTACGCAGTATTTT. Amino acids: CASSVDEGTQYF.

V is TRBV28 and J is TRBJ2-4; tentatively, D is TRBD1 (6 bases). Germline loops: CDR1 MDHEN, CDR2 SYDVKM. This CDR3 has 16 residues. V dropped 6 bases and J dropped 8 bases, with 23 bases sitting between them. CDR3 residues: CASSPGRDNRIHIQYF. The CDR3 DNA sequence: TGTGCCAGCAGCCCCGGACGGGACAATCGTATTCACATTCAGTACTTC.

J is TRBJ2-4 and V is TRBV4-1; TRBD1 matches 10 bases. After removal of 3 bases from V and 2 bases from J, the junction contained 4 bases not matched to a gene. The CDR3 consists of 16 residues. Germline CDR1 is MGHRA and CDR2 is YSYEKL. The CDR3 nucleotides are TGCGCCAGCAGCCAGCCGGGACAGGGGACCAAAAACATTCAGTACTTC. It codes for CASSQPGQGTKNIQYF.

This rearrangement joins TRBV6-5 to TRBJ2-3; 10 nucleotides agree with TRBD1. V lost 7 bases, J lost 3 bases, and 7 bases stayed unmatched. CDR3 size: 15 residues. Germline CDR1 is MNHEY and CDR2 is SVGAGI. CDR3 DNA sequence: TGTGCCAGCAATACCGGGACAGGGGTAACAGATACGCAGTATTTT. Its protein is CASNTGTGVTDTQYF.